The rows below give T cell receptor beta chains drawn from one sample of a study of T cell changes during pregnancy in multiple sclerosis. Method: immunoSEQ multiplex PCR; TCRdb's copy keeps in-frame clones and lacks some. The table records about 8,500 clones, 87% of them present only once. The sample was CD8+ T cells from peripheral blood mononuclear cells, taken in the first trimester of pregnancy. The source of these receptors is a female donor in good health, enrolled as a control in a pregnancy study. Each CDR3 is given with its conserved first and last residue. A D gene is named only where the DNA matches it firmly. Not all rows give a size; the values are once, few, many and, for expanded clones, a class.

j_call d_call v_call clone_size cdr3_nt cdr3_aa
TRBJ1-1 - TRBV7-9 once TGTGCCAGCAGCCCCTATGCGGGTGAAGACACTGAAGCTTTCTTT CASSPYAGEDTEAFF
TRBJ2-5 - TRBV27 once TGTGCCAGCGCCCGGGGGATACAAGAGACCCAGTACTTC CASARGIQETQYF
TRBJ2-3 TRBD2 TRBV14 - TGTGCCAGCAGCCTGACTAGCGGGGGGGCAGATACGCAGTATTTT CASSLTSGGADTQYF
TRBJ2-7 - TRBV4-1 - TGCGCCAGCAGCCCCACGCAGGCAGTACAAAGGTTAAGCTCCTACGAGCAGTACTTC CASSPTQAVQRLSSYEQYF
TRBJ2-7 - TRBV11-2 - TGTGCCAGCAGCCGACAGGTCCGCTACGAGCAGTACTTC CASSRQVRYEQYF
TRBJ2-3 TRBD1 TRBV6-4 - TGTGCCAGCAGCGGGACAGTGACAGATACGCAGTATTTT CASSGTVTDTQYF
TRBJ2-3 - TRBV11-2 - TGTGCCAGCAGCTTAGGGGGCCCAGATACGCAGTATTTT CASSLGGPDTQYF
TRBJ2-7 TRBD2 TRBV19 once TGTGCCAGTAGTCCTAGCGGGGTCCCATCCTACGAGCAGTACTTC CASSPSGVPSYEQYF
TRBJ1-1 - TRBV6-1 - TGTGCCAGCAGTGAAGAAACAGGTAACACTGAAGCTTTCTTT CASSEETGNTEAFF
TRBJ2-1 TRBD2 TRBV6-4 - TGTGCCAGCAGTGACGAGCGGGGGGGCAACAATGAGCAGTTCTTC CASSDERGGNNEQFF
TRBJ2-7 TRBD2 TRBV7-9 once TGTGCCAGCAGCTTAGCGGGAGGGCCGAGATACGAGCAGTACTTC CASSLAGGPRYEQYF
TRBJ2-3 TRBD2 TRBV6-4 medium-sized TGTGCCAGCAGTTCGACTAGCGGGAATACAGATACGCAGTATTTT CASSSTSGNTDTQYF
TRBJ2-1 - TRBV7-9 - TGTGCCAGCAGCCCACCCAGAACTAGGATCTATGAGCAGTTCTTC CASSPPRTRIYEQFF
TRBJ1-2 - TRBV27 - TGTGCCAGCAGTTTATGGCCCCGGGGGGACTATGGCTACACCTTC CASSLWPRGDYGYTF
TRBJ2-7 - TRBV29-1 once TGCAGCGTTGAAGATGGTTGGCAGAACTCCTACGAGCAGTACTTC CSVEDGWQNSYEQYF
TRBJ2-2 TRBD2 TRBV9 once TGTGCCAGCAGCCCCCAAGCGGGGGTTAGGACCGGGGAGCTGTTTTTT CASSPQAGVRTGELFF
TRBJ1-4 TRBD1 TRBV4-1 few TGCGCCAGCAGCCGGACAGGGCCCGAAAAACTGTTTTTT CASSRTGPEKLFF
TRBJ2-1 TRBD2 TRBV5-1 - TGCGCCAGCAGCTTTGGCGGGGGTCCGGGGTATGAGCAGTTCTTC CASSFGGGPGYEQFF
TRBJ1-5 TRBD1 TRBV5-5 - TGTGCCAGCAGCTGGGAGGACAGGGATCAGAGCAATCAGCCCCAGCATTTT CASSWEDRDQSNQPQHF
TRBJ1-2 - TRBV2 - TGTGCCAGCAGTGAAGCTCCGGGGTTTGGTGGCTACACCTTC CASSEAPGFGGYTF
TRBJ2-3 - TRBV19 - TGTGCCAGTAGTATAGGGGCTAGCGCAGTCTCAGATACGCAGTATTTT CASSIGASAVSDTQYF
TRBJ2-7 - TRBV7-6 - TGTGCCAGCAGCCCCCTAACAGCCCCCAGCGGGTCCTACGAGCAGTACTTC CASSPLTAPSGSYEQYF
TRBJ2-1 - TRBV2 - TGTGCCAGCAGTGAAGCGCTTGGGGTAACGGGGATCTACAATGAGCAGTTCTTC CASSEALGVTGIYNEQFF
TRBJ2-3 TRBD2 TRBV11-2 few TGTGCCAGCTCCTGGACTAGCGGTACCACAGATACGCAGTATTTT CASSWTSGTTDTQYF